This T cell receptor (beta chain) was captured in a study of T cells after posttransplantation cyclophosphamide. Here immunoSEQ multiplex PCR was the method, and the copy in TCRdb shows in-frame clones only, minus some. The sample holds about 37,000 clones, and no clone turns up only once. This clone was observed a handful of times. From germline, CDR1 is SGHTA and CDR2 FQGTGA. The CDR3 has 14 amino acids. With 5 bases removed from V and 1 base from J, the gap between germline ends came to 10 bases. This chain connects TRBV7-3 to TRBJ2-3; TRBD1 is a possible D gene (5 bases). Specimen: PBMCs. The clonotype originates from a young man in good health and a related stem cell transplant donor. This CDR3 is CASSLDRGTDTQYF. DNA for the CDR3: TGTGCCAGCAGCCTTGACAGAGGCACAGATACGCAGTATTTT.